This TCR beta chain was retrieved from a study of cytomegalovirus exposure and HLA in healthy donors. Overall study findings and caveats: Sequencing had likely introduced a cluster of highly shared sequence variants as an artifact.

A few counts support this clone. The antigen is unknown. With 60 Vbeta and 13 Jbeta primers, the PCR was carried out. Some clones are missing from TCRdb's copy, which holds only in-frame ones; the method was immunoSEQ multiplex PCR. The table includes 99,000 or so clones, more than 70% detected once. The CDR3 extends over 13 amino acids. The germline CDR1 and CDR2 sequences are SEHNR and FQNEAQ (reference sequence). V was trimmed by 8 bases and J by 1 base, leaving 11 bases between them. Sequenced material: PBMCs. This receptor was taken from a man aged 25-40 years in good health and CMV-seronegative. The chain carries TRBV7-9 and TRBJ1-1; TRBD1 might be the D (6 bases). DNA of the CDR3: TGTGCCAGCGGGCAAGGGGGGAACACTGAAGCTTTCTTT. It translates to CASGQGGNTEAFF. The whole variable domain, remainder taken from reference TRBV7-9 and TRBJ1-1, is DTGVSQNPRHKITKRGQNVTFRCDPISEHNRLYWYRQTLGQGPEFLTYFQNEAQLEKSRLLSDRFSAERPKGSFSTLEIQRTEQGDSAMYLCASGQGGNTEAFFGQGTRLTVV.